These 20 T cell receptor beta chains were all obtained from the same sample, sequenced in a study of shared clonotypes between healthy human individuals. Only in-frame clones appear in the TCRdb table, and some are missing; sequencing was by immunoSEQ multiplex PCR. Altogether some 1,400,000 clones are present, over 95% being singletons, with the ten largest covering roughly 1.2%. Sequencing was done on a sample of naive CD4+ T cells sorted from blood. Subset of the sample: CD45RA+ positively selected. These receptors all stem from a man between 25 and 39 years old in good health.

The chain is built from TRBV27 and TRBJ1-1; TRBD1 agrees at 8 bases. The CDR3 has 12 residues. J lost 3 bases, V lost 8 bases, and 2 bases had no gene match. The germline V gene encodes CDR1 MNHEY and CDR2 SMNVEV (reference sequence). CDR3 sequence (DNA): TGTGCCAGCGGGGACAGGTACACTGAAGCTTTCTTT. Residues: CASGDRYTEAFF.

The DNA of the CDR3 is TGTGCCAGCAGCTCGACTGGGACGGCCCACAATGAGCAGTTCTTC. This translates into CASSSTGTAHNEQFF. This chain links TRBV7-2 with TRBJ2-1; D is perhaps TRBD1 or TRBD2 (5 bases each). Germline V gives CDR1 SGHTA, CDR2 FQGNSA. The CDR3 loop spans 15 amino acids. V was shortened by 4 bases and J by 5 bases, with 15 bases between the two germline ends.

This rearrangement joins TRBV9 to TRBJ2-5; 7 nucleotides agree with TRBD2. Germline V gene data show CDR1 as SGDLS and CDR2 as YYNGEE. The CDR3 sequence is 14 residues long. Trimming took 4 bases from V and 5 from J; bases not matched to a gene: 8. The CDR3 DNA reads as TGTGCCAGCAGCCCTAGGACTAGAGGGGAGACCCAGTACTTC. It translates to CASSPRTRGETQYF.

V usage is TRBV12-5 and J usage is TRBJ2-1, with TRBD1 identical over 7 bases. CDR1 is LGHNT and CDR2 is FRNRAP in the germline V gene. The trim removed 0 bases at V and 7 bases at J, leaving 9 bases unmatched. This CDR3 is built from 16 residues. For the CDR3, the DNA is TGTGCTAGTGGTTTGGTAGTAACAGGGGTGCGGAATGAGCAGTTCTTC. It encodes CASGLVVTGVRNEQFF.

V gene TRBV6-6 combines with J gene TRBJ2-5, with TRBD2 identical over 12 bases. Trimming took 10 bases from V and 8 from J; bases not matched to a gene: 5. The germline CDR1 and CDR2 sequences are MNHNY and SVGAGI (reference sequence). The CDR3 contains 12 residues. DNA for the CDR3: TGTGCCACCTTGACTAGCGGGAGAACCCAGTACTTC. It is translated as CATLTSGRTQYF.

The rearrangement links TRBV28 to TRBJ2-1; unclear D gene. In germline, CDR1 is MDHEN, CDR2 SYDVKM. The CDR3 loop spans 14 amino acids. The V and J ends lost 3 bases and 6 bases respectively, with 12 bases between them. CDR3 loop: CASSLGTYPNEQFF. The CDR3 bases are TGTGCCAGCAGTTTGGGTACATACCCCAATGAGCAGTTCTTC.

The chain links TRBV29-1 to TRBJ1-3; no definite D call. This CDR3 is built from 13 residues. V shed 7 bases and J shed 0 bases, with 10 bases lying between them. The V gene's germline CDR1 is SQVTM and CDR2 ANQGSEA. The DNA of the CDR3 is TGCAGCGGATCGGTTTTCTCTGGAAACACCATATATTTT. This sequence encodes CSGSVFSGNTIYF.

The chain recombines TRBV29-1 with TRBJ2-5; D is ambiguous. V was trimmed by 4 bases and J by 5 bases, leaving 8 bases between them. The CDR3 has 11 amino acids. Germline CDR1 and CDR2: SQVTM and ANQGSEA. CDR3 DNA sequence: TGCAGCGTTGGGCAGGAGGAGACCCAGTACTTC. This codes for CSVGQEETQYF.

V usage is TRBV27 and J usage is TRBJ2-1; 11 positions agree with TRBD2. Looked up from germline, CDR1 is MNHEY and CDR2 is SMNVEV (reference sequence). V lost 8 bases, J lost 2 bases, and 8 bases stayed unmatched. This CDR3 has 16 amino acids. The CDR3 DNA sequence: TGTGCCAGCCGGCCTAGCGGGAGGCTGACCTACAATGAGCAGTTCTTC. Encoded protein: CASRPSGRLTYNEQFF.

The chain carries TRBV5-1 and TRBJ2-5; 10 nucleotides align to TRBD1. The CDR3 loop spans 14 amino acids. V lost 4 bases, J lost 5 bases, and 5 bases stayed unmatched. Germline values: CDR1 SGHRS, CDR2 YFSETQ. The CDR3 spells CASSLRDRGETQYF. The CDR3 DNA sequence: TGCGCCAGCAGCCTGAGGGACAGGGGTGAGACCCAGTACTTC.

This sequence joins TRBV5-4 and TRBJ2-3; 7 bases agree with TRBD2. The CDR3 has 15 residues. Unmatched junction bases numbered 13, after V lost 4 bases and J lost 8 bases. From germline, CDR1 is SGHNT and CDR2 YYREEE (reference sequence). CDR3: CASSPGTMGGGTQYF. The CDR3 DNA reads TGTGCCAGCAGCCCCGGGACTATGGGAGGCGGTACGCAGTATTTT. The full variable domain, rest sourced from reference TRBV5-4 and TRBJ2-3, is ETGVTQSPTHLIKTRGQQVTLRCSSQSGHNTVSWYQQALGQGPQFIFQYYREEENGRGNFPPRFSGLQFPNYSSELNVNALELDDSALYLCASSPGTMGGGTQYFGPGTRLTVL.

A remark on this clone: Other DNA sequences in this sample translate to the same CDR3. The chain employs TRBV9 and TRBJ2-7; unclear D gene. V was shortened by 2 bases and J by 5 bases, with 8 bases between the two germline ends. The CDR3 has 12 residues. CDR1 and CDR2 from the germline V gene are SGDLS and YYNGEE. CDR3 coding DNA: TGTGCCAGCAGCGTGGGTGGAGACGAGCAGTACTTC. Residues: CASSVGGDEQYF.

The chain couples TRBV5-1 to TRBJ2-1; 12 nucleotides match TRBD2. Germline V gene lookup returns CDR1 SGHRS and CDR2 YFSETQ. V lost 2 bases to trimming and J lost 1 base; unmatched junction nucleotides: 7. The CDR3 is made up of 18 amino acids. DNA for the CDR3: TGCGCCAGCAGCTTCCGCCCTAGCGGGAGGGGGTCCTACAATGAGCAGTTCTTC. Translation: CASSFRPSGRGSYNEQFF.

The rearrangement joins TRBV27 to TRBJ2-2; 8 bases line up with TRBD2. Germline CDR1 is MNHEY and CDR2 is SMNVEV (reference sequence). The CDR3 sequence is 17 residues long. The V segment lost 2 bases and the J segment 5 bases; nucleotides outside the gene matches: 10. CDR3 nucleotide sequence: TGTGCCAGCAGTTTAAGATCTGCGGGAGGTGGGACCGGGGAGCTGTTTTTT. Residues: CASSLRSAGGGTGELFF.

This chain uses TRBV5-1 with TRBJ2-3, with TRBD1 as a possible D gene (8 bases). CDR1 SGHRS and CDR2 YFSETQ come from the germline V gene. V gave up 1 base and J gave up 4 bases, with 13 bases separating them. CDR3 size: 15 residues. This CDR3 is CASSLNRGGADTQYF. The CDR3 DNA sequence: TGCGCCAGCAGCTTGAACAGGGGGGGCGCAGATACGCAGTATTTT.

This clone was counted a few times. V usage is TRBV9 and J usage is TRBJ2-2; TRBD2 aligns across 8 bases. The trim removed 1 base at V and 6 bases at J, leaving 2 bases unmatched. The CDR3 covers 14 residues. CDR1 SGDLS and CDR2 YYNGEE come from the germline V gene. CDR3 in DNA: TGTGCCAGCAGCGTACGGGAGGGTCCCGGGGAGCTGTTTTTT. Translating gives CASSVREGPGELFF.

The rearrangement links TRBV21-1 to TRBJ2-5; TRBD2 is the table's D call and was not checked against the DNA. TRBV21-1 is reported as a pseudogene. This CDR3 has 15 amino acids. Written as DNA, the CDR3 is TGTGCCAGCACACCCGGGACTAGCCGAGGGGAGACCCAGTACTTC. This sequence encodes CASTPGTSRGETQYF.

The chain combines TRBV18 with TRBJ2-2, with D perhaps matching TRBD1 (6 bases). CDR1 is KGHSH, CDR2 LQKENI, per germline. V gave up 4 bases and J gave up 1 base, with 7 bases separating them. The CDR3 runs 14 residues. The CDR3 reads CASSRTENTGELFF. As DNA, the CDR3 is TGTGCCAGCTCACGGACAGAGAACACCGGGGAGCTGTTTTTT. Based on the CDR3 plus reference TRBV18 and TRBJ2-2, the full variable domain is NAGVMQNPRHLVRRRGQEARLRCSPMKGHSHVYWYRQLPEEGLKFMVYLQKENIIDESGMPKERFSAEFPKEGPSILRIQQVVRGDSAAYFCASSRTENTGELFFGEGSRLTVL.

The CDR3 loop reads CSAGTEETQYF. CDR3 nucleotide sequence: TGCAGTGCCGGGACAGAAGAGACCCAGTACTTC. V is TRBV20-1 and J is TRBJ2-5; TRBD1 aligns across 7 bases. Germline V CDR1 and CDR2: DFQATT, SNEGSKA (reference sequence). J lost 3 bases, V lost 6 bases, and 1 base had no gene match. The CDR3 is 11 residues long.

For this clone: The sample has other DNA sequences that encode this CDR3 too. The chain carries TRBV19 and TRBJ1-1, with D unclear. V dropped 6 bases and J dropped 2 bases, with 4 bases sitting between them. The CDR3 sequence is 11 residues long. Per the germline V gene, CDR1 is LNHDA and CDR2 is SQIVND (reference sequence). CDR3 sequence: CASRANTEAFF. The CDR3 DNA sequence: TGTGCCAGTAGGGCTAACACTGAAGCTTTCTTT.